The present TCR beta chain was sequenced within a study of shared clonotypes between healthy human individuals. At deep level, the assay was performed. Some clones are missing from TCRdb's copy, which holds only in-frame ones; the method was immunoSEQ multiplex PCR. Counted here are about 2.3 million clones, over 90% occurring once; the ten biggest clones make up roughly 0.36%. Negatively enriched CD4+ T cells were divided by CD45RA into naive and memory. Germline CDR1 is SGHTA and CDR2 is FQGNSA. CDR3 length equals 16 residues. Between the trimmed V and J ends, which lost 1 base and 1 base, there was a span of 14 bases.

The specimen was naive CD4+ T cells from PBMCs. Specified subset: CD45RA+ positively selected. The source is a man between 18 and 29 years old in good health. Some clones in this sample may be carry-over from other donors' samples. The V gene is TRBV7-2, the J gene TRBJ2-7; possible D gene TRBD1, 5 bases. The CDR3 sequence: CASSLEGWTKSYEQYF. CDR3 in DNA: TGTGCCAGCAGCTTAGAGGGATGGACAAAGTCCTACGAGCAGTACTTC.